This T cell receptor (beta chain) was obtained from a study of blood T cell repertoires in COVID-19. Study-level background: Sources were T cells, B-cell-depleted T cells, or PBMCs; the material itself was cDNA or gDNA.

Per the study methods: How many nucleated cells were present was estimated from reference gene primer amplification. Assay used: immunoSEQ multiplex PCR; TCRdb lists only in-frame clones, some missing. V and J calls and clone size are those listed in that table; D and trimming were worked out from the DNA. The repertoire holds about 300,000 clones, with about 87% as singletons. Between the trimmed V and J ends, which lost 7 bases and 6 bases, there was a span of 19 bases. This CDR3 is 14 amino acids long. CDR1 and CDR2 (germline): SNHLY, FYNNEI. The source of this sequence is a man in his 70s with acute or convalescent COVID-19. Material for sequencing was peripheral blood. The chain uses TRBV2 and TRBJ2-7; D might be TRBD1 (6 bases). CDR3 nucleotide sequence: TGTGCCAGCACCGAACAGGGATTGGGCCTCGAGCAGTACTTC. Protein: CASTEQGLGLEQYF.